The sequence of this TCR beta chain was determined in a study of T cell responses to AZD1222 COVID-19 vaccine. Study summary: The analysis combined second doses at about 4 or about 12 weeks.

Here immunoSEQ multiplex PCR was the method, and the copy in TCRdb shows in-frame clones only, minus some. The table records more than 150,000 clones, around 94% of them present only once. As to this clone: The antigen remains unidentified.

Findings of the study overall: In all cases, repertoires were sampled only after the peak T cell response. Among AZD1222 vaccinees, only five or six were seropositive at baseline. Donors were mostly white British, more females; clonal diversity possibly underestimated.

This CDR3 has 14 residues. Germline values: CDR1 SNHLY, CDR2 FYNNEI. Trimming cost V 7 bases and J 1 base, with 11 bases left between them. The sequencing here drew on peripheral blood, taken on day 0 of AZD1222 vaccination. V gene TRBV2 combines with J gene TRBJ1-3; D not certain. The TCR was taken from an adult in good health. DNA for the CDR3: TGTGCCAGCAACCCTACTGTTTCTGGAAACACCATATATTTT. This translates into CASNPTVSGNTIYF. Full variable domain (rest looked up from reference TRBV2 and TRBJ1-3): EPEVTQTPSHQVTQMGQEVILRCVPISNHLYFYWYRQILGQKVEFLVSFYNNEISEKSEIFDDQFSVERPDGSNFTLKIRSTKLEDSAMYFCASNPTVSGNTIYFGEGSWLTVV.